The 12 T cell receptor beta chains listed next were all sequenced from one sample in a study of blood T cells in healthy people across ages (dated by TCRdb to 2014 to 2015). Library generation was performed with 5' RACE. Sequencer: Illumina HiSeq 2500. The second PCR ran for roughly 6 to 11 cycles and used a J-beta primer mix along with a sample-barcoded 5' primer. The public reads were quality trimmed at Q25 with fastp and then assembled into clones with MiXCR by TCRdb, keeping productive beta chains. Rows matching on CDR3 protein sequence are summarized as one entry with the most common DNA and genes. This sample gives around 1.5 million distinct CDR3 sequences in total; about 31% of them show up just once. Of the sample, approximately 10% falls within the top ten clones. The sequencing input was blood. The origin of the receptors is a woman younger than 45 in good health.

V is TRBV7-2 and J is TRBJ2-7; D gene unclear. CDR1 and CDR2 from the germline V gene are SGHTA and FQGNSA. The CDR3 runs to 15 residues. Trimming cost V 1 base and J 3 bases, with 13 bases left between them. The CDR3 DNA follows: TGTGCCAGCAGCTTAGAATCGCGAGCAGGCTACGAGCAGTACTTC. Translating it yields CASSLESRAGYEQYF.

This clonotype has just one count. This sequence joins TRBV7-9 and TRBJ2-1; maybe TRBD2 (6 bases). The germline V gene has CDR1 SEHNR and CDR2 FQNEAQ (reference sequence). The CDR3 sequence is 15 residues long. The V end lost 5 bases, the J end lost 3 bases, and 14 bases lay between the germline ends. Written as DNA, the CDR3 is TGTGCCAGCAGCGCCCGGGACTTAGTCTACAATGAGCAGTTCTTC. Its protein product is CASSARDLVYNEQFF.

The CDR3 is CATTQAGGSGNTIYF. The CDR3 nucleotides are TGTGCCACCACACAAGCAGGGGGATCCGGAAACACCATATATTTT. This sequence joins TRBV10-3 and TRBJ1-3; 7 bases align to TRBD1. This CDR3 has 15 amino acids. CDR1 ENHRY and CDR2 SYGVKD come from the germline V gene. J was trimmed by 4 bases and V by 10 bases; bases with no gene match: 13.

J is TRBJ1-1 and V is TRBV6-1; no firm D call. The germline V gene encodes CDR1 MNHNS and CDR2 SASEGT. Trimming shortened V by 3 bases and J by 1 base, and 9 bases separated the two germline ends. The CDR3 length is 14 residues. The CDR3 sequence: CASSEHRSNTEAFF. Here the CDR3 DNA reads TGTGCCAGCAGTGAGCACCGCTCGAACACTGAAGCTTTCTTT.

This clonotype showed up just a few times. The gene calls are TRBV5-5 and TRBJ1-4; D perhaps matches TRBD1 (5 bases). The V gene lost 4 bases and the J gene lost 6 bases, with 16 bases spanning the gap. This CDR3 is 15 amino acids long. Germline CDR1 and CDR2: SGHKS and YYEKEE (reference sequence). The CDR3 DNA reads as TGTGCCAGCAGCCCCCGAAGGGGTTACGATGAAAAACTGTTTTTT. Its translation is CASSPRRGYDEKLFF.

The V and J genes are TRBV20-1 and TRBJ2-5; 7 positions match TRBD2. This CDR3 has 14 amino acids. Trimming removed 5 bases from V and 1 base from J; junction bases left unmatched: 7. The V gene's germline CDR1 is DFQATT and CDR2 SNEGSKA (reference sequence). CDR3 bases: TGCAGTGCTTTACAAGCGGGACTCCAAGAGACCCAGTACTTC. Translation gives CSALQAGLQETQYF.

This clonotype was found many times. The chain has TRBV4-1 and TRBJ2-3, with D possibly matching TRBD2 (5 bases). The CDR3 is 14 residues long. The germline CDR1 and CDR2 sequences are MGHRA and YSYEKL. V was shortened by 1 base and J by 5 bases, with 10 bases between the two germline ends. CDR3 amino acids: CASSQASGGDTQYF. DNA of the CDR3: TGCGCCAGCAGCCAAGCGAGCGGAGGAGATACGCAGTATTTT.

CDR3 in DNA: TGTGCCACCGCGGGCCGGGGCTTTCCCTCCTACGAGCAGTACTTC. Protein sequence: CATAGRGFPSYEQYF. The chain has TRBV7-9 and TRBJ2-7; perhaps D is TRBD1 or TRBD2 (5 bases each). V was trimmed by 10 bases and J by 0 bases, leaving 19 bases between them. CDR3 length equals 15 residues. Germline lookup yields CDR1 SEHNR and CDR2 FQNEAQ (reference sequence).

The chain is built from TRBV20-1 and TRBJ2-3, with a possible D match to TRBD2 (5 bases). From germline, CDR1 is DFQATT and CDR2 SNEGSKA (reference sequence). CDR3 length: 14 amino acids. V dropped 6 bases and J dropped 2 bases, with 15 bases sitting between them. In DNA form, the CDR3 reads TGCAGTGCCCTACGACTACTTTCCACAGATACGCAGTATTTT. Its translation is CSALRLLSTDTQYF.

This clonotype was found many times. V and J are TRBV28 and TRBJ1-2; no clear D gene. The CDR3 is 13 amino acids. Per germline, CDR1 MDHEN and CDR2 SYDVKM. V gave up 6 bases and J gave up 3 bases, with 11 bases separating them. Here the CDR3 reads CASSAPADYGYTF. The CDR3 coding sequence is TGTGCCAGCAGCGCCCCGGCAGACTATGGCTACACCTTC.

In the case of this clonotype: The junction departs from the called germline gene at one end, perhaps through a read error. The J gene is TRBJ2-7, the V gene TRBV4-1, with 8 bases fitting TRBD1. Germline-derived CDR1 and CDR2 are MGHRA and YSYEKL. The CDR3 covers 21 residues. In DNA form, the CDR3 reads TGCGCCAGCAGCCAAGATTGGGGGGAACAGGGGGTGTTCATTCCCTCCTACGAGCGGTACTTC. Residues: CASSQDWGEQGVFIPSYERYF.

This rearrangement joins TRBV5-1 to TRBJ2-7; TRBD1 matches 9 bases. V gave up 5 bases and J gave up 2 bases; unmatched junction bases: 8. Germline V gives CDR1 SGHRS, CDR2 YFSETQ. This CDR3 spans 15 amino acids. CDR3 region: CASRVDRGYAYEQYF. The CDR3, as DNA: TGCGCCAGCAGAGTGGACAGGGGCTACGCCTACGAGCAGTACTTC.